The 20 T cell receptor beta chains below were found in one sample sequenced in a study of blood T cell repertoires in COVID-19. The table came from immunoSEQ multiplex PCR; TCRdb's copy has only in-frame clones and leaves some out. Of about 190,000 clones listed, nearly 90% are singletons. Material for sequencing was peripheral blood. The receptors were sampled from a man over 45 with acute or convalescent COVID-19.

The chain links TRBV23-1 to TRBJ1-4, with D unclear. TRBV23-1 falls under the ORF class, with uncertain function. V was shortened by 0 bases and J by 0 bases, with 11 bases between the two germline ends. The CDR3 has 17 amino acids. CDR3 DNA: TGCGCCAGCAGTCAATCTGAACGGGAAACAACTAATGAAAAACTGTTTTTT. Translation gives CASSQSERETTNEKLFF.

This chain links TRBV5-1 with TRBJ1-2, with TRBD1 identical over 7 bases. This CDR3 is 15 amino acids long. CDR1 and CDR2 from the germline V gene are SGHRS and YFSETQ. V dropped 4 bases and J dropped 2; count of bases not matched to a gene: 8. The CDR3 loop reads CASSRTGDKNYGYTF. For the CDR3, the DNA is TGCGCCAGCAGCAGGACAGGCGACAAGAACTATGGCTACACCTTC. The whole variable domain, filled in from reference TRBV5-1 and TRBJ1-2, reads KAGVTQTPRYLIKTRGQQVTLSCSPISGHRSVSWYQQTPGQGLQFLFEYFSETQRNKGNFPGRFSGRQFSNSRSEMNVSTLELGDSALYLCASSRTGDKNYGYTFGSGTRLTVV.

J is TRBJ2-2 and V is TRBV7-2; 10 positions agree with TRBD2. V lost 5 bases to trimming and J lost 5 bases; unmatched junction nucleotides: 11. The germline CDR1 and CDR2 sequences are SGHTA and FQGNSA. The CDR3 has 17 residues. In DNA form, the CDR3 reads TGTGCCAGCAGCCCCCCCCTAGCGGGAGCTCGAACCGGGGAGCTGTTTTTT. Translation: CASSPPLAGARTGELFF.

J is TRBJ2-1 and V is TRBV18; D gene ambiguous. CDR3 length: 14 amino acids. Trimming pared 6 bases from V and 6 bases from J, leaving 15 bases between. CDR1 and CDR2 from the germline V gene are KGHSH and LQKENI. CDR3 nucleotide sequence: TGTGCCAGCTCCCCTTTCTCGGAGAGCAATGAGCAGTTCTTC. Its translation: CASSPFSESNEQFF. The whole variable domain, remainder taken from reference TRBV18 and TRBJ2-1, is NAGVMQNPRHLVRRRGQEARLRCSPMKGHSHVYWYRQLPEEGLKFMVYLQKENIIDESGMPKERFSAEFPKEGPSILRIQQVVRGDSAAYFCASSPFSESNEQFFGPGTRLTVL.

This clone was observed a few times. CDR3 residues: CASKGDSSYNEQFF. The CDR3 DNA reads TGTGCCAGCAAGGGCGACAGCTCCTACAATGAGCAGTTCTTC. V usage is TRBV6-5 and J usage is TRBJ2-1, with a weak D call TRBD1 (5 bases). The CDR3 extends over 14 amino acids. With 7 bases removed from V and 0 bases from J, the gap between germline ends came to 10 bases. Germline-derived CDR1 and CDR2 are MNHEY and SVGAGI.

The rearrangement joins TRBV7-2 to TRBJ2-1; D not resolved. V gave up 1 base and J gave up 3 bases, with 7 bases separating them. CDR3 size: 14 residues. Germline values: CDR1 SGHTA, CDR2 FQGNSA. The DNA for the CDR3 is TGTGCCAGCAGCTTAGACCTATTCTACAATGAGCAGTTCTTC. It is translated as CASSLDLFYNEQFF.

V gene TRBV10-3 combines with J gene TRBJ2-6; 10 bases are shared with TRBD1. With V trimmed by 8 bases and J by 2 bases, 9 bases remained unmatched. CDR3 length: 17 residues. Germline assignment: CDR1 ENHRY and CDR2 SYGVKD. The CDR3 DNA follows: TGTGCCATCGCCCCTCTAGGGACAGGGGCTGGGGCCAACGTCCTGACTTTC. This translates into CAIAPLGTGAGANVLTF.

V usage is TRBV4-3 and J usage is TRBJ1-1; D gene ambiguous. The V and J ends lost 1 base and 2 bases respectively, with 8 bases between them. Germline V gene sequence: CDR1 LGHNA, CDR2 YSLEER. The CDR3 totals 14 residues. Here the CDR3 DNA reads TGCGCCAGCAGCCAAGCTCGTCTTAACACTGAAGCTTTCTTT. Translated, it gives CASSQARLNTEAFF.

This CDR3 is CASSPGRAGWMDTQYF. The DNA of the CDR3 is TGTGCCAGCAGCCCCGGGAGGGCAGGGTGGATGGATACGCAGTATTTT. This sequence joins TRBV7-2 and TRBJ2-3; 8 bases agree with TRBD2. The CDR3 runs 16 residues. The V gene's germline CDR1 is SGHTA and CDR2 FQGNSA. Trimming at V came to 5 bases and at J to 6 bases, leaving 13 bases not matched to a gene.

The CDR3 spells CATVGSGETQYF. DNA for the CDR3: TGTGCCACGGTGGGGAGTGGCGAGACCCAGTACTTC. V is TRBV10-3 and J is TRBJ2-5, with D possibly being TRBD2 (5 bases). Germline CDR1 is ENHRY and CDR2 is SYGVKD. This CDR3 contains 12 residues. Trimming left V 10 bases short and J 5 bases short, with 14 bases between.

Comment on this clone: A read error may account for a junction end that differs from germline. The gene calls are TRBV7-7 and TRBJ2-1; 11 positions match TRBD1. Germline CDR1 is SSHAT and CDR2 is FNYEAQ (reference sequence). This CDR3 is 15 amino acids long. The CDR3 reads CASSPGQGAIYEQFF. The CDR3 DNA follows: TGTGCTAGCAGCCCAGGACAGGGGGCCATCTATGAGCAGTTCTTC.

This clone came up once. The chain recombines TRBV7-6 with TRBJ2-5; possible D gene TRBD2, 5 bases. Trimming removed 1 base from V and 0 bases from J, with 15 bases in between. The CDR3 sequence is 17 residues long. Germline V lookup: CDR1 SGHVS, CDR2 FNYEAQ. The CDR3 DNA reads TGTGCCAGCAGCTTAGTGAACGGGAATCCGTACCAAGAGACCCAGTACTTC. Protein: CASSLVNGNPYQETQYF.

The genes are TRBV20-1 and TRBJ2-2, with 11 bases fitting TRBD2. This CDR3 is built from 16 residues. Germline loops: CDR1 DFQATT, CDR2 SNEGSKA (reference sequence). V lost 3 bases, J lost 4 bases, and 7 bases stayed unmatched. CDR3: CSASRLSGRGTGELFF. CDR3 in DNA: TGCAGTGCTAGTCGGCTTAGCGGGAGGGGCACCGGGGAGCTGTTTTTT.

This clone was detected once. This chain uses TRBV19 with TRBJ2-1; no reliable D call. The CDR3 contains 12 residues. From germline, CDR1 is LNHDA and CDR2 SQIVND (reference sequence). Between the trimmed V and J ends, which lost 6 bases and 2 bases, there was a span of 5 bases. Written as DNA, the CDR3 is TGTGCCAGTAGCAGGACCTACAATGAGCAGTTCTTC. This translates into CASSRTYNEQFF.

This chain connects TRBV6-5 to TRBJ1-2, with 7 positions matching TRBD1. The CDR3 has 13 amino acids. The V gene's germline CDR1 is MNHEY and CDR2 SVGAGI. J was trimmed by 4 bases and V by 6 bases; bases with no gene match: 5. The CDR3 DNA is TGTGCCAGCAGCCCCACAGGGGTCTATGGCTACACCTTC. Residues: CASSPTGVYGYTF.

The chain carries TRBV4-1 and TRBJ1-4; D call uncertain. Germline assignment: CDR1 MGHRA and CDR2 YSYEKL. The CDR3 has 13 amino acids. V lost 4 bases to trimming and J lost 5 bases, with 8 bases between them. CDR3 sequence: CASSRALNEKLFF. CDR3 DNA sequence: TGCGCCAGCAGCCGGGCCCTCAATGAAAAACTGTTTTTT.

CDR3 bases: TGTGCCAGCAGTTTAAACACAGGGTACTACGATGGCTACACCTTC. Protein product: CASSLNTGYYDGYTF. The V and J genes are TRBV27 and TRBJ1-2, with D perhaps TRBD1 (6 bases). The CDR3 has 15 amino acids. V lost 2 bases and J 6 bases, leaving 16 bases between the germline ends. Germline CDR1 reads MNHEY; CDR2 reads SMNVEV (reference sequence).

The genes are TRBV5-4 and TRBJ2-6; 9 nucleotides match TRBD1. Germline-derived CDR1 and CDR2 are SGHNT and YYREEE (reference sequence). Trimming at V came to 3 bases and at J to 8 bases, leaving 12 bases not matched to a gene. CDR3 length: 17 amino acids. CDR3 in amino acids: CASSSPGTGSRTNVLTF. The CDR3 nucleotides are TGTGCCAGCAGCTCTCCCGGGACAGGGTCCCGGACCAACGTCCTGACTTTC.

The chain recombines TRBV4-2 with TRBJ2-2, with D tentatively TRBD1 (6 bases). CDR1 LGHNA and CDR2 YNFKEQ come from the germline V gene. Trimming cost V 2 bases and J 5 bases, with 15 bases left between them. CDR3 length equals 16 residues. CDR3 region: CASSQPGRTATGELFF. CDR3 nucleotide sequence: TGTGCCAGCAGCCAACCGGGACGGACAGCGACCGGGGAGCTGTTTTTT.

The chain combines TRBV10-1 with TRBJ2-7; 7 bases align to TRBD1. Germline trimming cut 3 bases from V and 2 bases from J; bases unmatched to any gene: 1. Germline lookup yields CDR1 WNHNN and CDR2 SYGVQD (reference sequence). The CDR3 runs 13 residues. In DNA, the CDR3 is TGCGCCAGCAGTGATCAGGGGGCCTACGAGCAGTACTTC. It specifies CASSDQGAYEQYF.